These 26 T cell receptor beta chains share one sample of origin, sequenced in a study of cytomegalovirus exposure and HLA in healthy donors. PCR involved 60 Vbeta and 13 Jbeta primers. Using immunoSEQ multiplex PCR, the repertoire was profiled, and TCRdb retains in-frame clones only, with some absent. The table includes around 79,000 clones, 73% detected once. What was sequenced was PBMCs. The receptors shown here come from a woman between 40 and 50 years old in good health and CMV-seropositive.

This clone was detected only once. The chain uses TRBV5-6 and TRBJ2-3; weak D call: TRBD2 (5 bases). Trimming shortened V by 2 bases and J by 0 bases, and 10 bases separated the two germline ends. There are 15 residues in the CDR3. CDR1 and CDR2 from the germline V gene are SGHDT and YYEEEE. The CDR3 loop reads CASSFEGTSTDTQYF. DNA of the CDR3: TGTGCCAGCAGCTTTGAGGGCACCAGCACAGATACGCAGTATTTT. Full variable domain (missing parts from reference TRBV5-6 and TRBJ2-3): DAGVTQSPTHLIKTRGQQVTLRCSPKSGHDTVSWYQQALGQGPQFIFQYYEEEERQRGNFPDRFSGHQFPNYSSELNVNALLLGDSALYLCASSFEGTSTDTQYFGPGTRLTVL.

The chain recombines TRBV4-1 with TRBJ2-5, with TRBD2 matching 7 bases. The J segment lost 2 bases and the V segment lost 1 base, leaving 10 bases of the junction unmatched. Germline V CDR1 and CDR2: MGHRA, YSYEKL. The CDR3 runs to 17 residues. This CDR3 is CASSQGPGRGYQETQYF. CDR3 coding DNA: TGCGCCAGCAGCCAAGGGCCGGGGAGGGGTTATCAAGAGACCCAGTACTTC.

The V call is TRBV9, the J call TRBJ2-4; TRBD2 matches at 7 bases. V was clipped by 0 bases and J by 1 base; unmatched bases: 4. This CDR3 region has 16 residues. From germline, CDR1 is SGDLS and CDR2 YYNGEE. CDR3 in amino acids: CASSVGVGGAKNIQYF. The CDR3 DNA sequence: TGTGCCAGCAGCGTAGGTGTCGGGGGGGCCAAAAACATTCAGTACTTC.

The chain has TRBV29-1 and TRBJ1-1, with a tentative D call TRBD1 (6 bases). The germline gives CDR1 SQVTM, CDR2 ANQGSEA. V was shortened by 2 bases and J by 4 bases, with 17 bases between the two germline ends. The CDR3 has 15 residues. CDR3 sequence (DNA): TGCAGCGTTGAAAGCCGAGGGGGTCTCAGCACTGAAGCTTTCTTT. Its protein product is CSVESRGGLSTEAFF.

The sample holds one count of this clone. This chain connects TRBV7-8 to TRBJ1-3, with a weak D call TRBD1 (5 bases). The length of the CDR3 is 15 residues. From germline, CDR1 is SGHVS and CDR2 FQNEAQ. The V end lost 3 bases, the J end lost 1 base, and 10 bases lay between the germline ends. The CDR3 DNA follows: TGTGCCAGCAGCTTGCCTGGGGGGTCTGGAAACACCATATATTTT. Translation gives CASSLPGGSGNTIYF.

The chain employs TRBV27 and TRBJ2-7; no clear D gene. The CDR3 consists of 13 residues. V was pared by 5 bases and J by 3 bases, with 11 bases between. CDR1 and CDR2 from the germline V gene are MNHEY and SMNVEV (reference sequence). The CDR3: CASSPPGLYEQYF. The CDR3 DNA reads as TGTGCCAGCAGTCCCCCGGGTCTCTACGAGCAGTACTTC.

This chain links TRBV18 with TRBJ1-4, with D perhaps matching TRBD1 (6 bases). CDR3 length equals 19 residues. V was cut by 3 bases and J by 7 bases, with 27 bases left in between. Germline V gives CDR1 KGHSH, CDR2 LQKENI. CDR3 protein: CASSPPGQRNQHWGEKLFF. CDR3 in DNA: TGTGCCAGCTCACCCCCCGGACAGCGTAACCAACACTGGGGTGAAAAACTGTTTTTT. Variable domain in full (rest from reference TRBV18 and TRBJ1-4): NAGVMQNPRHLVRRRGQEARLRCSPMKGHSHVYWYRQLPEEGLKFMVYLQKENIIDESGMPKERFSAEFPKEGPSILRIQQVVRGDSAAYFCASSPPGQRNQHWGEKLFFGSGTQLSVL.

This chain connects TRBV6-1 to TRBJ2-1; the D is unclear. CDR3 length equals 13 residues. V lost 7 bases and J 5 bases, leaving 12 bases between the germline ends. The V gene's germline CDR1 is MNHNS and CDR2 SASEGT. CDR3 nucleotide sequence: TGTGCCAGCACAGTATTTCTCGACAATGAGCAGTTCTTC. Translating gives CASTVFLDNEQFF.

This clone was observed a single time. V and J are TRBV4-1 and TRBJ2-3; D unresolved. The V end was cut by 1 base, the J end by 1 base, with 12 bases between. Germline-derived CDR1 and CDR2 are MGHRA and YSYEKL. This CDR3 contains 16 residues. The CDR3 protein is CASSQVGEKGTDTQYF. CDR3 nucleotide sequence: TGCGCCAGCAGCCAAGTGGGCGAAAAGGGCACAGATACGCAGTATTTT.

Concerning this clone: The conserved final phenylalanine or tryptophan is absent from the CDR3, which likely points to a read error. V is TRBV27 and J is TRBJ1-2; 8 positions match TRBD1. V lost 6 bases and J lost 2; bases outside the gene matches: 8. Germline lookup yields CDR1 MNHEY and CDR2 SMNVEV (reference sequence). CDR3 length equals 15 residues. DNA for the CDR3: TGTGCCAGCAGACCAGGACAGGGTAACAACTATGGCTACACCCTC. As protein: CASRPGQGNNYGYTL.

The rearrangement links TRBV6-6 to TRBJ2-7; D possibly corresponds to TRBD2 (5 bases). V shed 6 bases and J shed 2 bases, with 8 bases lying between them. Germline values: CDR1 MNHNY, CDR2 SVGAGI (reference sequence). This CDR3 has 12 residues. CDR3 sequence: CASSPGAYEQYF. The CDR3 coding sequence is TGTGCCAGCAGCCCCGGGGCCTACGAGCAGTACTTC.

This clone was recorded once. The chain has TRBV18 and TRBJ2-2, with 7 bases that match TRBD1. After removal of 3 bases from V and 5 bases from J, the junction contained 6 bases not matched to a gene. CDR1 is KGHSH, CDR2 LQKENI, per germline. The CDR3 runs 15 residues. The CDR3 sequence: CASSPRQGETGELFF. The CDR3 DNA sequence: TGTGCCAGCTCACCCAGACAGGGTGAAACCGGGGAGCTGTTTTTT.

V usage is TRBV7-8 and J usage is TRBJ1-4; 7 nucleotides match TRBD1. From germline, CDR1 is SGHVS and CDR2 FQNEAQ. The junction had 7 bases not matched to a gene; V was cut back by 1 base and J by 5 bases. The CDR3 has 16 residues. CDR3 DNA: TGTGCCAGCAGCTTAGACAGGGGAGGTGTCAATGAAAAACTGTTTTTT. Its translation is CASSLDRGGVNEKLFF.

The chain employs TRBV7-8 and TRBJ2-1; D possibly corresponds to TRBD2 (7 bases). CDR3 length: 15 residues. V gave up 1 base and J gave up 4 bases, with 11 bases separating them. Germline V CDR1 and CDR2: SGHVS, FQNEAQ. The CDR3 protein is CASSLEGGLYNEQFF. The CDR3 nucleotides are TGTGCCAGCAGCTTAGAGGGGGGGCTTTACAATGAGCAGTTCTTC.

This rearrangement joins TRBV4-3 to TRBJ2-7; D possibly corresponds to TRBD2 (5 bases). Looked up from germline, CDR1 is LGHNA and CDR2 is YSLEER. There are 15 residues in the CDR3. V was cut by 4 bases and J by 4 bases, with 17 bases left in between. The CDR3 reads CASSPQLDSQYEQYF. The DNA of the CDR3 is TGCGCCAGCAGCCCCCAGTTGGACTCCCAGTACGAGCAGTACTTC.

The CDR3 region is CALGDNYGYTF. In nucleotides, the CDR3 is TGTGCGCTCGGGGATAACTATGGCTACACCTTC. The chain employs TRBV28 and TRBJ1-2, with D unclear. This CDR3 spans 11 amino acids. Germline CDR1 and CDR2: MDHEN and SYDVKM.

This clone appeared a single time. The chain carries TRBV7-9 and TRBJ1-1; D is undetermined. V lost 1 base and J lost 0, with 6 bases in between. Germline assignment: CDR1 SEHNR and CDR2 FQNEAQ (reference sequence). The CDR3 totals 14 residues. The CDR3 nucleotides read TGTGCCAGCAGCTTAGGTTCTGTGAACACTGAAGCTTTCTTT. Amino acids: CASSLGSVNTEAFF.

The chain is built from TRBV7-2 and TRBJ1-5, with 10 nucleotides matching TRBD1. The germline V gene has CDR1 SGHTA and CDR2 FQGNSA. The CDR3 is 16 amino acids. The V segment lost 1 base and the J segment 6 bases; nucleotides outside the gene matches: 6. The DNA of the CDR3 is TGTGCCAGCAGCTTAGTCCGGGACAGGGGAAGTCAGCCCCAGCATTTT. Its translation: CASSLVRDRGSQPQHF.

This clone was found once. This rearrangement joins TRBV7-9 to TRBJ1-2; D not certain. The germline V gene has CDR1 SEHNR and CDR2 FQNEAQ (reference sequence). The CDR3 spans 14 residues. The CDR3 region is CATTPGIANYGYTF. The CDR3 coding sequence is TGTGCTACAACTCCCGGGATCGCTAACTATGGCTACACCTTC.

The chain links TRBV28 to TRBJ1-5, with unresolved D. The CDR3 is made up of 15 amino acids. V lost 2 bases and J 6 bases, leaving 14 bases between the germline ends. Germline CDR1 and CDR2: MDHEN and SYDVKM. This CDR3 is CASSLPGAISQPQHF. CDR3 bases: TGTGCCAGCAGTTTACCGGGAGCGATAAGTCAGCCCCAGCATTTT. Full variable domain (rest looked up from reference TRBV28 and TRBJ1-5): DVKVTQSSRYLVKRTGEKVFLECVQDMDHENMFWYRQDPGLGLRLIYFSYDVKMKEKGDIPEGYSVSREKKERFSLILESASTNQTSMYLCASSLPGAISQPQHFGDGTRLSIL.

The CDR3 loop is CASSPRTGNSYEQYF. The CDR3, as DNA: TGTGCCAGCAGCCCTCGGACAGGGAACTCCTACGAGCAGTACTTC. V gene TRBV7-9 combines with J gene TRBJ2-7; 8 bases map to TRBD1. The CDR3 is 15 residues long. The ends lost 5 bases at V and 0 bases at J; junction bases unmatched: 6. CDR1 and CDR2 from the germline V gene are SEHNR and FQNEAQ (reference sequence).

V gene TRBV5-1 combines with J gene TRBJ1-4; unclear D gene. The CDR3 has 13 residues. Trimming took 0 bases from V and 5 from J, leaving 5 bases between them. Per germline, CDR1 SGHRS and CDR2 YFSETQ. For the CDR3, the DNA is TGCGCCAGCAGCTTGGACAGAAATGAAAAACTGTTTTTT. Its protein product is CASSLDRNEKLFF.

The gene calls are TRBV29-1 and TRBJ2-1; tentatively, D is TRBD1 (5 bases). The CDR3 contains 13 residues. V was shortened by 7 bases and J by 3 bases, with 13 bases between the two germline ends. CDR1 SQVTM and CDR2 ANQGSEA come from the germline V gene. Here the CDR3 DNA reads TGCAGCGCTGGGAAAGGGGACTACAATGAGCAGTTCTTC. Amino acids: CSAGKGDYNEQFF.

The chain carries TRBV5-1 and TRBJ2-1; the D gene is possibly TRBD2 (7 bases). CDR1 and CDR2 from the germline V gene are SGHRS and YFSETQ. Between the trimmed V and J ends, which lost 4 bases and 2 bases, there was a span of 25 bases. The CDR3 has 19 amino acids. The CDR3 DNA is TGCGCCAGCAGCCTCGGTCGGGGGGCCCGGGCGGGAGCCTACAATGAGCAGTTCTTC. It encodes CASSLGRGARAGAYNEQFF.

The V and J genes are TRBV27 and TRBJ1-6, with 9 bases lining up with TRBD1. With V trimmed by 6 bases and J by 9 bases, 6 bases remained unmatched. Germline V gives CDR1 MNHEY, CDR2 SMNVEV (reference sequence). This CDR3 contains 14 residues. The CDR3 DNA reads as TGTGCCAGCAGGGAAGGACAGGGGTTTTCACCCCTCCACTTT. It codes for CASREGQGFSPLHF.

The CDR3 bases are TGTGCCAGCAGCTCCGGGACAGGGGGCCCCGGGGAGCTGTTTTTT. Amino acid sequence: CASSSGTGGPGELFF. The V gene is TRBV5-4, the J gene TRBJ2-2; 12 bases match TRBD1. Germline V CDR1 and CDR2: SGHNT, YYREEE (reference sequence). V shed 3 bases, J shed 6 bases, and the junction held 3 bases outside the gene matches. The CDR3 loop spans 15 amino acids. The whole variable domain, remainder taken from reference TRBV5-4 and TRBJ2-2, is ETGVTQSPTHLIKTRGQQVTLRCSSQSGHNTVSWYQQALGQGPQFIFQYYREEENGRGNFPPRFSGLQFPNYSSELNVNALELDDSALYLCASSSGTGGPGELFFGEGSRLTVL.